This T cell receptor beta chain was observed in a study of blood T cells in healthy people across ages. The V gene lost 6 bases and the J gene lost 0 bases, with 16 bases spanning the gap. CDR3 length: 16 residues. In germline, CDR1 is SGHAT, CDR2 FQDESV (reference sequence). Through a sample-barcoded 5' primer and a J-beta primer mix, a second PCR was run for roughly 6 to 11 cycles. TCRdb fed the 5' RACE reads into MiXCR, producing one record per CDR3 protein. The data hold about 1.8 million distinct CDR3 sequences, with about 49% observed a single time. The receptor was derived from a woman in her thirties or forties in good health. The J gene is TRBJ2-3, the V gene TRBV11-1; D remains ambiguous. The sequenced sample consisted of blood. CDR3 nucleotide sequence: TGTGCCAGCAGTTCACAGCCGGAGACTAGCACAGATACGCAGTATTTT. Its protein product is CASSSQPETSTDTQYF.